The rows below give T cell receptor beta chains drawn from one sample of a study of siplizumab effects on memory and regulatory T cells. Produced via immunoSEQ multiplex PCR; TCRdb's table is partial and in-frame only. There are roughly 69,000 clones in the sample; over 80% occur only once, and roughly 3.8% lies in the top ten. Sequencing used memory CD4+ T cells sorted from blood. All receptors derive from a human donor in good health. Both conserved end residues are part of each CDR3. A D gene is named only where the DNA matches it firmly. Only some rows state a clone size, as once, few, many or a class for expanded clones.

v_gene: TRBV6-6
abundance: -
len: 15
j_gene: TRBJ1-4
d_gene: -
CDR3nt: TGTGCCAGCAGCCTCCCAAGGGGTGGTGGTGAAAAACTGTTTTTT
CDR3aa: CASSLPRGGGEKLFF

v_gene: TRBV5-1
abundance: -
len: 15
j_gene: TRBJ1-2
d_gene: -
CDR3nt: TGCGCCAGCAGCTTGGACTACAGGGATCCCTATGGCTACACCTTC
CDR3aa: CASSLDYRDPYGYTF

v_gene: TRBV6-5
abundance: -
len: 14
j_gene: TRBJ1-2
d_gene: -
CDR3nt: TGTGCCAGCAGTTACTCGGGGCCGGACTATGGCTACACCTTC
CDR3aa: CASSYSGPDYGYTF

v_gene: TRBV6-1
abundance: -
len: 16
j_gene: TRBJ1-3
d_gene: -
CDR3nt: TGTGCCAGCAGTGAGCCGGGACGGGGCTCTGGAAACACCATATATTTT
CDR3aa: CASSEPGRGSGNTIYF

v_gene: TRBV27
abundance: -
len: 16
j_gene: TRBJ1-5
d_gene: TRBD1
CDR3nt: TGTGCCAGCAGTTTTAGTAGAACAGGGGGCCCTCAGCCCCAGCATTTT
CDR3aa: CASSFSRTGGPQPQHF

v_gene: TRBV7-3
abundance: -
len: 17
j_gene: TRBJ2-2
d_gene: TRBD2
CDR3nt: TGTGCCAGCAGCCTGAGTGGCGGGAGAACCGGGCCTGGGGAGCTGTTTTTT
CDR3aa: CASSLSGGRTGPGELFF

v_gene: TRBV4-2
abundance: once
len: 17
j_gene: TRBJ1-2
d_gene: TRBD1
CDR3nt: TGTGCCAGCAGCCAAGTTGGGACAGGGGTAGCTAACTATGGCTACACCTTC
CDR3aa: CASSQVGTGVANYGYTF

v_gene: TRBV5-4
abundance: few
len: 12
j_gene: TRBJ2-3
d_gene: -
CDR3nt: TGTGCCAGCAGCGGCAGCACAGATACGCAGTATTTT
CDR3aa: CASSGSTDTQYF

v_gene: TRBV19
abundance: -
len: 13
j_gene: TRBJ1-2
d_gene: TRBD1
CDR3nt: TGTGCCAGTAGACAAGACAGGGTTGGTGGCTACACCTTC
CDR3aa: CASRQDRVGGYTF

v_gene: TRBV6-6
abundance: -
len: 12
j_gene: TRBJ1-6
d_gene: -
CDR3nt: TGTGCCAGCCTACGCCGTGGCGAGATCCTCCACTTT
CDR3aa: CASLRRGEILHF

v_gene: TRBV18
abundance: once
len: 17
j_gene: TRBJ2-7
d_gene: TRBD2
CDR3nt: TGTGCCAGCTCACCCGGACTAGCGGGAGAGAGATCCTACGAGCAGTACTTC
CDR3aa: CASSPGLAGERSYEQYF

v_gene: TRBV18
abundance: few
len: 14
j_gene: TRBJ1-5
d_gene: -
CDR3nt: TGTGCCAGCTCACCTGGGGGCTGGAATCAGCCCCAGCATTTT
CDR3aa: CASSPGGWNQPQHF

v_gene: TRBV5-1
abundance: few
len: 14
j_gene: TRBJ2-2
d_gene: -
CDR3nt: TGCGCCAGCAGCTTGGAAAGGGGGAGCGGGGAGCTGTTTTTT
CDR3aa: CASSLERGSGELFF

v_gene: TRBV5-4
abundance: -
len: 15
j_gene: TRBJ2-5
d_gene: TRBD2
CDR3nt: TGTGCCAGCAGCACCGGGACTAGCCTGGTGGAGACCCAGTACTTC
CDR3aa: CASSTGTSLVETQYF

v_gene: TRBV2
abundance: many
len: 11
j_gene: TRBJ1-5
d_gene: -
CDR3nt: TGTGCCAGCAGAGGGGAAAAGCCCCAGCATTTT
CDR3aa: CASRGEKPQHF

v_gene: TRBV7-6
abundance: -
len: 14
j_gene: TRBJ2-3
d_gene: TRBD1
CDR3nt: TGTGCCAGCAGCTTAACCCGGGACAGCAATACGCAGTATTTT
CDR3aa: CASSLTRDSNTQYF

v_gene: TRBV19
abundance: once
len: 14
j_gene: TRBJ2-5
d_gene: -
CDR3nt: TGTGCCAGTAGTCCTCAGCCGGGACAAGAGACCCAGTACTTC
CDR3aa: CASSPQPGQETQYF

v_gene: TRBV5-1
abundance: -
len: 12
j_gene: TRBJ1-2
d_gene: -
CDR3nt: TGCGCCAGCAGCTTGGAGCGGGGTGGCTACACCTTC
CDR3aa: CASSLERGGYTF

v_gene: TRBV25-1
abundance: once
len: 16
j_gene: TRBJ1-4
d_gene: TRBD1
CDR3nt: TGTGCCAGCAGTACTGCCCCGGGACAGACTAATGAAAAACTGTTTTTT
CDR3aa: CASSTAPGQTNEKLFF

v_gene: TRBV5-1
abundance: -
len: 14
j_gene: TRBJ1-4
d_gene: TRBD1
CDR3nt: TGCGCCAGCAAACGACAGGGGGGCGTCGAAAAACTGTTTTTT
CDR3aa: CASKRQGGVEKLFF

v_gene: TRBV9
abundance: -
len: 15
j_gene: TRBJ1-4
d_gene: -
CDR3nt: TGTGCCAGCAGCGTAGACACAAGCCAGGGGGAAAAACTGTTTTTT
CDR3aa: CASSVDTSQGEKLFF

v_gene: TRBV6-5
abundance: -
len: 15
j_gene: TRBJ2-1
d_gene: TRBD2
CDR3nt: TGTGCCAGCAGTTCGGGGGCTAGCGGGAGTAATGAGCAGTTCTTC
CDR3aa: CASSSGASGSNEQFF

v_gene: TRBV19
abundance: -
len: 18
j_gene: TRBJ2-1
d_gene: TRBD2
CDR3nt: TGTGCCAGTAGTAGGCAACCTCGACTAGCGGGGGACTACAATGAGCAGTTCTTC
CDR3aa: CASSRQPRLAGDYNEQFF

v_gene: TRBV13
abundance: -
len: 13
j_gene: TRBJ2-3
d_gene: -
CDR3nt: TGTGCCAGCAGCCCTAGATGGTCCGCTGCGCAGTATTTT
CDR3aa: CASSPRWSAAQYF

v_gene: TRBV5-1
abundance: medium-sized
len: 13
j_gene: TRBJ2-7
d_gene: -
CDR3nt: TGCGCCAGCAGCCCGCTTGGTGTACAGGGCAAGGACTTC
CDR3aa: CASSPLGVQGKDF

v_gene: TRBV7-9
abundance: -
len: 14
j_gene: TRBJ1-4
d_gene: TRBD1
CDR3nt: TGTGCCAGCAGCCAGGGACAGGGTAATGAAAAACTGTTTTTT
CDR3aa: CASSQGQGNEKLFF

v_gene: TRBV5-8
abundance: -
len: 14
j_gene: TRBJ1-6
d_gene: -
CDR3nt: TGTGCCAGCGGTGTGAGCTCCTATAATTCACCCCTCCACTTT
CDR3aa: CASGVSSYNSPLHF

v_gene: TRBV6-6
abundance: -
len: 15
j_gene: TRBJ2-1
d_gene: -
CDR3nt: TGTGCCAGCAGTCTACAGGGCGGCCCCTACAATGAGCAGTTCTTC
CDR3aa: CASSLQGGPYNEQFF

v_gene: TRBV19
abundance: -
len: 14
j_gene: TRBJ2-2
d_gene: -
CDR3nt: TGTGCCAGTAGTCCCTGGTCGGGGCCCGGGGAGCTGTTTTTT
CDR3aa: CASSPWSGPGELFF

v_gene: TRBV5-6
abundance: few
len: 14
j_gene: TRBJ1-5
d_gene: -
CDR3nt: TGTGCCAGCAGCTCCGTAGGGGGCAATCAGCCCCAGCATTTT
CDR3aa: CASSSVGGNQPQHF

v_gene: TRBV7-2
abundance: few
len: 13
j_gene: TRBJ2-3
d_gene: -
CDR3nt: TGTGCCAGCAGCTCCCGACTTGGAGATACGCAGTATTTT
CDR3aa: CASSSRLGDTQYF

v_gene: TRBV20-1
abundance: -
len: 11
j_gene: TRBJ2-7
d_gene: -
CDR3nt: TGCAGTGCCAGGGAATTCCTAGAGCAGTACTTC
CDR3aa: CSAREFLEQYF

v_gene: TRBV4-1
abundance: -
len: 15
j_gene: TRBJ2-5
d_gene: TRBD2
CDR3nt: TGCGCCAGCAGCCTTAGCGGGGGCGGCGCAGAGACCCAGTACTTC
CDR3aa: CASSLSGGGAETQYF

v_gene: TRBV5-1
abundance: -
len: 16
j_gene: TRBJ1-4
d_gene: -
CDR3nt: TGCGCCAGCAGCCCCCGGGGAGGGACAACTAATGAAAAACTGTTTTTT
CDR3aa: CASSPRGGTTNEKLFF

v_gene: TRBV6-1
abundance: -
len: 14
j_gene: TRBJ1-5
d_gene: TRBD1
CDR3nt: TGTGCCAGCACGAGACAGGGTAGCAATCAGCCCCAGCATTTT
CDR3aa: CASTRQGSNQPQHF

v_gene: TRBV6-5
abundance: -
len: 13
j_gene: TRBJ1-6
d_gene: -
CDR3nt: TGTGCCAGCAGTTACCGCCAAAGACCACCCCTCCACTTT
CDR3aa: CASSYRQRPPLHF

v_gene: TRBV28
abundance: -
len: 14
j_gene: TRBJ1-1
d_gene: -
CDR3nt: TGTGCCAGCAGTTTTCGGGGCAGAAACACTGAAGCTTTCTTT
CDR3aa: CASSFRGRNTEAFF

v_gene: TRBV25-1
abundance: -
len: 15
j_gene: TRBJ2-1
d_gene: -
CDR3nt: TGTGCCAGCAGTGAATCGGCTAGCGCTAACAATGAGCAGTTCTTC
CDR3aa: CASSESASANNEQFF

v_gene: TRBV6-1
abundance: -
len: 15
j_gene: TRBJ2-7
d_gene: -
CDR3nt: TGTGCCAGCAGGTCGGGACACCCAAGCTCCTACGAGCAGTACTTC
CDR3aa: CASRSGHPSSYEQYF

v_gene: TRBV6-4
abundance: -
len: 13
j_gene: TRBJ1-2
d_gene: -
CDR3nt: TGTGCCAGCAGTGAATCCGGTACATATGGCTACACCTTC
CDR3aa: CASSESGTYGYTF

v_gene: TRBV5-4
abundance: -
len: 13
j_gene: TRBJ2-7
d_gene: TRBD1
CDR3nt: TGTGCCAGCAGCTTACAGGGGGTTCGGGAGCAGTACTTC
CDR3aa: CASSLQGVREQYF

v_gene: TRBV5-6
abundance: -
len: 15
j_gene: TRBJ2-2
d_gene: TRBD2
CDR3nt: TGTGCCAGCAAGCAGCGGGAGGCCTCCACCGGGGAGCTGTTTTTT
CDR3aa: CASKQREASTGELFF

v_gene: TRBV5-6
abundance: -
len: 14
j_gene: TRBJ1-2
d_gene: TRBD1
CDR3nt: TGTGCCAGCAGCTTGGTGACAGGGGACTATGGCTACACCTTC
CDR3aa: CASSLVTGDYGYTF

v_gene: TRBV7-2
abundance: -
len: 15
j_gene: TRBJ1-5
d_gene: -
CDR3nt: TGTGCCAGCAGCTTAGGGACTTATAGCAATCAGCCCCAGCATTTT
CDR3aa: CASSLGTYSNQPQHF

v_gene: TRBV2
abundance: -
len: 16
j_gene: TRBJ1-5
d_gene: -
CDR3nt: TGTGCCAGCAGCTTCTTCCCGCGAACCAGCAATCAGCCCCAGCATTTT
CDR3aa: CASSFFPRTSNQPQHF

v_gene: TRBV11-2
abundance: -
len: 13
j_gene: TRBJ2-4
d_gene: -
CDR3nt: TGTGCCAGCAGGCAGCTAGCCAAAAACATTCAGTACTTC
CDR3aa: CASRQLAKNIQYF

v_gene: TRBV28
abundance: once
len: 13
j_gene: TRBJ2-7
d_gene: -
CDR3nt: TGTGCCACCAGGGACCCGAGCTCCTACGAGCAGTACTTC
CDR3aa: CATRDPSSYEQYF

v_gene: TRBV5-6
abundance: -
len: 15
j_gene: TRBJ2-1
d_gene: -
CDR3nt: TGTGCCAGCAGGGGCCCGGGGAAAGACTACAATGAGCAGTTCTTC
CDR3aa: CASRGPGKDYNEQFF

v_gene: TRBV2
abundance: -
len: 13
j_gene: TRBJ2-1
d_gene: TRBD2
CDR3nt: TGTGCCACCGGACTAGCGGGGGTCAATGAGCAGTTCTTC
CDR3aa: CATGLAGVNEQFF

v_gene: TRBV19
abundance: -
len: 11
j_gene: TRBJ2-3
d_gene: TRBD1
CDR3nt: TGTGCCAGCAAACAGGGGAATACGCAGTATTTT
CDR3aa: CASKQGNTQYF